Following are 18 T cell receptor beta chains from one sample sequenced in a study of blood T cell repertoires in COVID-19. Sequencing used immunoSEQ multiplex PCR; TCRdb keeps in-frame clones, though not all of them. Found here are 110,000 to 150,000 clones, roughly three quarters of them singletons; the top ten hold 1.9%. Sequences were obtained from peripheral blood. These receptors were obtained from a woman between 55 and 75 years old with acute or convalescent COVID-19.

The V and J genes are TRBV4-1 and TRBJ1-5; perhaps TRBD1 as D (6 bases). Deletions cut 4 bases from V and 5 bases from J, with 12 bases between. This CDR3 comprises 14 residues. Germline V lookup: CDR1 MGHRA, CDR2 YSYEKL. The CDR3 DNA reads as TGCGCCAGCAGCCCCCGGGACACTTATCAGCCCCAGCATTTT. Protein sequence: CASSPRDTYQPQHF.

V is TRBV27 and J is TRBJ2-1; D may be TRBD2 (6 bases). Trimming removed 3 bases from V and 12 bases from J, with 15 bases in between. The germline V gene encodes CDR1 MNHEY and CDR2 SMNVEV (reference sequence). The CDR3 consists of 13 residues. The CDR3 loop reads CASSFYPTRLQFF. CDR3 bases: TGTGCCAGCAGTTTCTATCCGACTAGGTTGCAGTTCTTC.

In its sample, this clone was seen a few times. The chain employs TRBV7-8 and TRBJ2-7; 12 bases fit TRBD2. Germline V gene lookup returns CDR1 SGHVS and CDR2 FQNEAQ. Losses at the gene ends were 5 bases for V and 3 bases for J; bases not matched to a gene: 14. The CDR3 is 18 amino acids. Written as DNA, the CDR3 is TGTGCCAGCAGCCTCCGGACTAGCGGGACATTTGAAAGCTACGAGCAGTACTTC. Protein: CASSLRTSGTFESYEQYF.

The chain has TRBV9 and TRBJ2-7; D gene unclear. The CDR3 totals 14 residues. The V gene lost 3 bases and the J gene lost 2 bases, with 12 bases spanning the gap. In germline, CDR1 is SGDLS, CDR2 YYNGEE. CDR3 protein: CASSASRSPYEQYF. CDR3 nucleotides: TGTGCCAGCAGCGCTTCTAGAAGCCCCTACGAGCAGTACTTC. Complete variable domain (other parts from reference TRBV9 and TRBJ2-7): DSGVTQTPKHLITATGQRVTLRCSPRSGDLSVYWYQQSLDQGLQFLIQYYNGEERAKGNILERFSAQQFPDLHSELNLSSLELGDSALYFCASSASRSPYEQYFGPGTRLTVT.

J is TRBJ2-7 and V is TRBV2; D might be TRBD2 (6 bases). V lost 7 bases and J lost 4, with 14 bases in between. The germline V gene has CDR1 SNHLY and CDR2 FYNNEI. The CDR3 contains 13 residues. CDR3 loop: CASNLAKTYEQYF. CDR3 in DNA: TGTGCCAGCAATCTAGCGAAGACTTACGAGCAGTACTTC.

The J gene is TRBJ1-1, the V gene TRBV7-2; D unresolved. The CDR3 is made up of 15 amino acids. The germline V gene encodes CDR1 SGHTA and CDR2 FQGNSA. With 1 base removed from V and 0 bases from J, the gap between germline ends came to 9 bases. CDR3 amino acids: CASSLETPLNTEAFF. The DNA for the CDR3 is TGTGCCAGCAGCTTAGAGACACCTCTGAACACTGAAGCTTTCTTT.

V gene TRBV5-6 combines with J gene TRBJ2-7; 7 nucleotides agree with TRBD1. J gave up 2 bases and V 2 bases, and 1 base lay outside the gene matches. The CDR3 runs to 13 residues. Germline CDR1 is SGHDT and CDR2 is YYEEEE. The CDR3 region has the DNA TGTGCCAGCAGCTTCCAGGGGGCCTACGAGCAGTACTTC. Translation: CASSFQGAYEQYF.

This sequence joins TRBV5-4 and TRBJ2-2; 9 nucleotides agree with TRBD1. Looked up from germline, CDR1 is SGHNT and CDR2 is YYREEE (reference sequence). CDR3 length: 14 residues. The V and J ends lost 3 bases and 7 bases, in that order; junction bases with no gene match: 4. The DNA for the CDR3 is TGTGCCAGCAGCTCCCAGACAGGGGGCGGGGAGCTGTTTTTT. Protein sequence: CASSSQTGGGELFF.

CDR3 sequence reads: CASSSTRASERGYTF. The CDR3 bases are TGTGCCAGCAGCTCAACGCGGGCCTCGGAGAGGGGCTACACCTTC. The genes are TRBV13 and TRBJ1-2; D unclear. V was cut by 4 bases and J by 8 bases, with 20 bases left in between. Germline CDR1 reads PRHDT; CDR2 reads FYEKMQ (reference sequence). The CDR3 contains 15 residues.

The gene calls are TRBV6-6 and TRBJ1-6; weak D call: TRBD1 (5 bases). The CDR3 has 15 residues. The germline V gene has CDR1 MNHNY and CDR2 SVGAGI (reference sequence). V dropped 4 bases and J dropped 7 bases, with 14 bases sitting between them. The CDR3 reads CASSFQTVGNSPLHF. CDR3 DNA sequence: TGTGCCAGCAGTTTTCAGACAGTCGGAAATTCACCCCTCCACTTT.

This clone showed up just once. The chain recombines TRBV29-1 with TRBJ2-7, with 7 bases identical to TRBD2. Trimming removed 4 bases from V and 4 bases from J; junction bases left unmatched: 4. This CDR3 is built from 12 residues. The germline gives CDR1 SQVTM, CDR2 ANQGSEA. CDR3 sequence: CSVGSGGYEQYF. The CDR3 region has the DNA TGCAGCGTTGGGTCCGGGGGGTACGAGCAGTACTTC.

This clone was picked up a small number of times. The chain carries TRBV6-5 and TRBJ2-2, with D perhaps matching TRBD1 (7 bases). The germline V gene has CDR1 MNHEY and CDR2 SVGAGI. The CDR3 runs to 15 residues. The germline V and J ends were trimmed by 6 bases and 2 bases, with 13 bases remaining between them. In DNA form, the CDR3 reads TGTGCCAGCAGCTACAGGGGAGGAAACACCGGGGAGCTGTTTTTT. Amino acids: CASSYRGGNTGELFF.

The gene calls are TRBV11-2 and TRBJ2-5; 9 bases agree with TRBD2. V was clipped by 1 base and J by 2 bases; unmatched bases: 5. The CDR3 is 16 amino acids. CDR1 and CDR2 from the germline V gene are SGHAT and FQNNGV. As DNA, the CDR3 is TGTGCCAGCAGCTTAGTTTCGGCGGGAGGGCAAGAGACCCAGTACTTC. Translating it yields CASSLVSAGGQETQYF.

Points on this clone: One end of the junction is discordant with germline, which a read error may explain. The V gene is TRBV7-9, the J gene TRBJ2-3; 10 positions agree with TRBD2. Germline V lookup: CDR1 SEHNR, CDR2 FQNEAQ (reference sequence). The CDR3 length is 15 residues. CDR3 bases: TGTGCCAGCAGCCTAGCTAGCGGGAGTATGAATACGCAGTATTTT. It translates to CASSLASGSMNTQYF.

At least ten counts were recorded for this clone. The chain uses TRBV6-7 and TRBJ2-5; a possible D gene is TRBD1 (6 bases). TRBV6-7 is labeled an ORF, and its function is uncertain. V gave up 5 bases and J gave up 2 bases, with 24 bases separating them. CDR3 length: 18 amino acids. CDR3 loop: CASSDTQPSTGEQETQYF. For the CDR3, the DNA is TGTGCCAGCAGTGATACCCAACCCTCGACAGGAGAGCAAGAGACCCAGTACTTC.

V and J are TRBV6-5 and TRBJ2-2; possible D gene TRBD2, 6 bases. The CDR3 runs 14 residues. CDR1 is MNHEY and CDR2 is SVGAGI in the germline V gene. The V end was cut by 10 bases, the J end by 5 bases, with 17 bases between. CDR3 bases: TGTGCCACCACGGGGGACTTTAGGACCGGGGAGCTGTTTTTT. Translating it yields CATTGDFRTGELFF.

This rearrangement joins TRBV7-6 to TRBJ2-2; 8 nucleotides align to TRBD1. Germline CDR1 reads SGHVS; CDR2 reads FNYEAQ. V shed 5 bases and J 5 bases; nucleotides not matched to a gene: 13. The CDR3 sequence is 17 residues long. The CDR3 loop is CASSLNPQGASTGELFF. For the CDR3, the DNA is TGTGCCAGCAGCCTAAACCCCCAGGGGGCGAGTACCGGGGAGCTGTTTTTT.

The chain uses TRBV7-2 and TRBJ2-5, with 8 bases aligning to TRBD2. The CDR3 covers 17 residues. V was pared by 0 bases and J by 4 bases, with 10 bases of the junction left unmatched. Germline V gene sequence: CDR1 SGHTA, CDR2 FQGNSA. The DNA for the CDR3 is TGTGCCAGCAGCTTAGCCGTGGGACTAGAAAGGGGAGAGACCCAGTACTTC. It encodes CASSLAVGLERGETQYF.